This T cell receptor (beta chain) was observed in a study of cytomegalovirus exposure and HLA in healthy donors. The PCR ran on 60 Vbeta and 13 Jbeta primers. Authors' data handling: Approximately 12 million of tens of millions of unique TCR beta chains were shared, per a later count. Clones were read by immunoSEQ multiplex PCR, and TCRdb kept only the in-frame ones, dropping some. The V and J calls and clone size are taken from that table; D and trimming were inferred from the DNA. The table records approximately 70,000 clones, around 72% of them present only once. Regarding the study as a whole: It is likely that the observed cluster of highly shared sequence variants was a sequencing artifact. Evidence from a later analysis indicated that most CMV-associated TCR beta chains looked HLA-restricted. Rates of TCR association differed by HLA locus in a later analysis, with DRB1 highest and HLA-C lowest.

This clone was found once. Its specificity is not known. This clonotype was obtained from a male donor in good health and CMV-seropositive. Material for sequencing was PBMCs.

The CDR3 spells CASSYRPLAGGQNTGELFF. Written as DNA, the CDR3 is TGTGCCAGCAGCTACCGGCCACTAGCGGGAGGGCAAAACACCGGGGAGCTGTTTTTT. The chain employs TRBV5-5 and TRBJ2-2; 13 nucleotides agree with TRBD2. V gave up 3 bases and J gave up 2 bases; unmatched junction bases: 10. Germline lookup yields CDR1 SGHKS and CDR2 YYEKEE (reference sequence). The CDR3 runs 19 residues.